This TCR beta chain is drawn from a study of human T cells and chemical hapten exposure. On the study more broadly: Patients were mainly female, each with alopecia areata, totalis or universalis.

V lost 1 base and J 6 bases, leaving 7 bases between the germline ends. CDR3 size: 13 residues. CDR1 and CDR2 from the germline V gene are SGHKS and YYEKEE (reference sequence). One entry per CDR3 protein, called by TCRdb with MiXCR from the RACE reads. The sample includes around 300,000 distinct CDR3 sequences, around 7% of them seen just once. The time point was: patch test 1, 2 weeks after DPC sensitization. The treatment is: therapeutic diphenylcyclopropenone sensitization with weekly scalp DPC. Study-level points and caveats: Patch test score was positively correlated with the counts of TCRs that had expanded at PT1. The number of TCRs over 1 in 1000 frequency stayed unchanged after DPC.

This clonotype was observed a few times. No antigen is known for it. The rearrangement links TRBV5-5 to TRBJ2-2; D remains unclear. Sequencing used whole blood, obtained in connection with sensitization to the hapten diphenylcyclopropenone (DPC). The sequence came from a woman between 18 and 29 years old with alopecia areata. Some clones in this sample may be carry-over from other donors' samples. CDR3 sequence (DNA): TGTGCCAGCAGCTTGATGGATCCCGGGGAGCTGTTTTTT. This codes for CASSLMDPGELFF.